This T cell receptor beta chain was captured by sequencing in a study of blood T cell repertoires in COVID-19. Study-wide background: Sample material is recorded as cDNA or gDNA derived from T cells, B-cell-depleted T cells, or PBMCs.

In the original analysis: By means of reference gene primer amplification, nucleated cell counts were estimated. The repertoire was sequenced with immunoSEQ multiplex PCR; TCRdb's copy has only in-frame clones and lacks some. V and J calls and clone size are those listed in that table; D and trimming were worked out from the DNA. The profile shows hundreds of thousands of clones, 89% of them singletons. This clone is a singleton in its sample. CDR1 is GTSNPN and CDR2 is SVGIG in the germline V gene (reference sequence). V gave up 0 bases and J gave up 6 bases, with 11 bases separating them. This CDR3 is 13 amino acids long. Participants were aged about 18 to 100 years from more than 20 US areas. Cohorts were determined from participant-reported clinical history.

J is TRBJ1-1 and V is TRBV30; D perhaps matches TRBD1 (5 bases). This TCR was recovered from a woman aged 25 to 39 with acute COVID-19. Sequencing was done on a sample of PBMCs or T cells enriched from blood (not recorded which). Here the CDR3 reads CAWSVGWGSEAFF. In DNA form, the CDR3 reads TGTGCCTGGAGTGTAGGGTGGGGCTCTGAAGCTTTCTTT.